These 27 T cell receptor beta chains were sequenced from one sample in a study of OX40 agonist ivuxolimab in advanced cancers. Here immunoSEQ multiplex PCR was the method, and the copy in TCRdb shows in-frame clones only, minus some. The table includes some 20,000 clones, about nine tenths detected once. The material was CD4+ or CD8+ T cells sorted from blood, obtained in a trial of the OX40 agonist ivuxolimab. All receptors derive from an adult with an advanced solid tumor such as melanoma, head and neck, liver or kidney cancer.

The chain couples TRBV19 to TRBJ2-5, with 8 bases identical to TRBD1. This CDR3 is built from 16 residues. The ends lost 5 bases at V and 5 bases at J; junction bases unmatched: 13. CDR1 and CDR2 from the germline V gene are LNHDA and SQIVND (reference sequence). CDR3 bases: TGTGCCAGTAGTGCGGGACAGGCGGATCCGGGGGAGACCCAGTACTTC. It codes for CASSAGQADPGETQYF.

To note about this clone: A junction boundary mismatches the germline segment, possibly from a read error. The chain uses TRBV27 and TRBJ2-7, with TRBD2 matching over 10 bases. This CDR3 is built from 14 residues. Germline values: CDR1 MNHEY, CDR2 SMNVEV (reference sequence). CDR3 residues: CASSPAGGPYVQYF. Here the CDR3 DNA reads TGTGCCAGCAGTCCAGCGGGGGGGCCGTACGTGCAGTACTTC.

The V and J genes are TRBV19 and TRBJ2-1; no definite D call. The CDR3 is made up of 13 amino acids. V was pared by 3 bases and J by 4 bases, with 7 bases between. The germline CDR1 and CDR2 sequences are LNHDA and SQIVND (reference sequence). CDR3 sequence reads: CASSIVGYNEQFF. As DNA, the CDR3 is TGTGCCAGTAGTATCGTAGGTTACAATGAGCAGTTCTTC.

This rearrangement joins TRBV6-5 to TRBJ1-6; D gene uncertain. The V and J ends lost 2 bases and 8 bases respectively, with 4 bases between them. The germline V gene has CDR1 MNHEY and CDR2 SVGAGI. CDR3 length: 12 amino acids. CDR3 sequence: CASSYLDSPLHF. The CDR3 DNA reads as TGTGCCAGCAGTTACCTGGATTCACCCCTCCACTTT.

The chain joins TRBV6-5 to TRBJ1-5; the D gene is possibly TRBD1 (6 bases). Trimming removed 2 bases from V and 2 bases from J, with 10 bases in between. This CDR3 has 15 amino acids. Germline V gives CDR1 MNHEY, CDR2 SVGAGI. The CDR3 region has the DNA TGTGCCAGCAGTTACGGCAGGGGTGGCAATCAGCCCCAGCATTTT. This codes for CASSYGRGGNQPQHF.

The chain combines TRBV4-2 with TRBJ2-7; possible D gene TRBD2, 7 bases. Between the trimmed V and J ends, which lost 1 base and 0 bases, there was a span of 10 bases. Germline CDR1 is LGHNA and CDR2 is YNFKEQ. This CDR3 has 15 amino acids. The CDR3 DNA follows: TGTGCCAGCAGCCAAGTTGGGGGGGCCTCCTACGAGCAGTACTTC. Its protein product is CASSQVGGASYEQYF.

The genes are TRBV4-2 and TRBJ2-1; D is ambiguous. There are 12 residues in the CDR3. Deletions cut 1 base from V and 10 bases from J, with 8 bases between. Looked up from germline, CDR1 is LGHNA and CDR2 is YNFKEQ. The CDR3 loop is CASSQVAGEQFF. The CDR3 nucleotides read TGTGCCAGCAGCCAAGTTGCTGGGGAGCAGTTCTTC.

The V and J genes are TRBV6-5 and TRBJ1-2, with TRBD1 as a possible D gene (5 bases). Germline V gene data show CDR1 as MNHEY and CDR2 as SVGAGI. CDR3 length equals 15 residues. V lost 6 bases and J 8 bases, leaving 22 bases between the germline ends. This CDR3 is CASSYRNQGAGGYTF. As DNA, the CDR3 is TGTGCCAGCAGCTACCGGAACCAGGGAGCAGGCGGCTACACCTTC.

This clone has a single count. The chain recombines TRBV5-4 with TRBJ2-1, with 10 bases matching TRBD1. The germline CDR1 and CDR2 sequences are SGHNT and YYREEE (reference sequence). With 4 bases clipped from V and 6 bases from J, the junction kept 7 bases outside the gene matches. This CDR3 is 15 amino acids long. The CDR3 DNA sequence: TGTGCCAGCAGCCCGGGACAGGGGTCGATCAATGAGCAGTTCTTC. Translating gives CASSPGQGSINEQFF.

The rearrangement joins TRBV6-6 to TRBJ2-3; D unclear. Trimming removed 6 bases at V and 2 bases at J, with 12 bases between. The CDR3 is 14 amino acids. Looked up from germline, CDR1 is MNHNY and CDR2 is SVGAGI (reference sequence). CDR3: CASSRLVFTDTQYF. CDR3 nucleotide sequence: TGTGCCAGCAGCCGACTGGTATTCACAGATACGCAGTATTTT.

The gene calls are TRBV2 and TRBJ1-4, with 9 bases aligning to TRBD1. Germline V gives CDR1 SNHLY, CDR2 FYNNEI. The CDR3 consists of 15 residues. V was pared by 5 bases and J by 4 bases, with 5 bases of the junction left unmatched. The CDR3 protein is CASSRDREDNEKLFF. The DNA for the CDR3 is TGTGCCAGCAGTAGGGACAGGGAAGATAATGAAAAACTGTTTTTT.

V usage is TRBV15 and J usage is TRBJ2-7; D is possibly TRBD2 (6 bases). The CDR3 length is 16 residues. Trimming left V 0 bases short and J 0 bases short, with 12 bases between. CDR1 and CDR2 (germline): LNHNV, YYDKDF (reference sequence). The CDR3: CATSRDLGGGSYEQYF. CDR3 coding DNA: TGTGCCACCAGCAGAGATCTGGGAGGAGGCTCCTACGAGCAGTACTTC.

The V gene is TRBV7-9, the J gene TRBJ2-5; possible D gene TRBD2, 5 bases. Germline loops: CDR1 SEHNR, CDR2 FQNEAQ (reference sequence). This CDR3 is built from 17 residues. Trimming left V 6 bases short and J 1 base short, with 21 bases between. CDR3 in amino acids: CASSAYAAALFQETQYF. Written as DNA, the CDR3 is TGTGCCAGCAGTGCGTATGCAGCGGCCTTATTCCAAGAGACCCAGTACTTC.

The chain couples TRBV29-1 to TRBJ2-1, with D uncertain. Germline values: CDR1 SQVTM, CDR2 ANQGSEA. The ends were cut back, 6 bases at V and 10 bases at J, with 16 bases in the middle. There are 12 residues in the CDR3. The DNA of the CDR3 is TGCAGCGTCCCCAAGGCGGCAGTGGAGCAGTTCTTC. Encoded protein: CSVPKAAVEQFF.

The chain carries TRBV6-7 and TRBJ1-1; 7 bases are shared with TRBD1. Being an ORF, TRBV6-7 has a function that is uncertain. Trimming at V came to 2 bases and at J to 1 base, leaving 13 bases not matched to a gene. The CDR3 is 18 residues long. The CDR3 loop is CASSYRASDRSSNTEAFF. CDR3 DNA sequence: TGTGCCAGCAGTTACCGAGCCTCGGACAGGTCCTCGAACACTGAAGCTTTCTTT.

This chain links TRBV2 with TRBJ2-7; possible D gene TRBD2, 6 bases. Trimming pared 6 bases from V and 0 bases from J, leaving 15 bases between. The CDR3 totals 15 residues. Per the germline V gene, CDR1 is SNHLY and CDR2 is FYNNEI. CDR3 in amino acids: CASSRGGLPSYEQYF. CDR3 nucleotide sequence: TGTGCCAGCAGCCGGGGAGGCCTGCCCTCCTACGAGCAGTACTTC.

V and J are TRBV7-9 and TRBJ1-2; no clear D gene. The CDR3 length is 16 residues. The germline V and J ends were trimmed by 5 bases and 0 bases, with 16 bases remaining between them. Germline lookup yields CDR1 SEHNR and CDR2 FQNEAQ (reference sequence). Written as DNA, the CDR3 is TGTGCCAGCAGCCCCCCCCTTGGGCAGTCTAACTATGGCTACACCTTC. Translation gives CASSPPLGQSNYGYTF. Together with reference TRBV7-9 and TRBJ1-2, the CDR3 gives the full variable domain: DTGVSQNPRHKITKRGQNVTFRCDPISEHNRLYWYRQTLGQGPEFLTYFQNEAQLEKSRLLSDRFSAERPKGSFSTLEIQRTEQGDSAMYLCASSPPLGQSNYGYTFGSGTRLTVV.

V usage is TRBV19 and J usage is TRBJ1-1, with D maybe TRBD1 (6 bases). V shed 3 bases and J shed 2 bases, with 19 bases lying between them. The CDR3 runs 17 residues. CDR1 is LNHDA and CDR2 is SQIVND in the germline V gene (reference sequence). The CDR3 spells CASSMILAGAINTEAFF. The CDR3 DNA sequence: TGTGCCAGTAGTATGATTCTCGCAGGGGCCATAAACACTGAAGCTTTCTTT.

This chain links TRBV7-9 with TRBJ1-1; D not resolved. V lost 5 bases and J 2 bases, leaving 15 bases between the germline ends. The CDR3 is made up of 15 amino acids. Per germline, CDR1 SEHNR and CDR2 FQNEAQ (reference sequence). The CDR3 DNA is TGTGCCAGCAGCCCTCTTAATAAGGGTAACACTGAAGCTTTCTTT. Amino acids: CASSPLNKGNTEAFF.

The chain is built from TRBV5-1 and TRBJ2-2; tentative D call: TRBD1 (5 bases). Trimming removed 4 bases from V and 3 bases from J, with 10 bases in between. Germline V gene sequence: CDR1 SGHRS, CDR2 YFSETQ. The CDR3 runs to 14 residues. This chain's CDR3 is CASSGVTDTGELFF. The CDR3 DNA reads as TGCGCCAGCAGCGGGGTGACAGACACCGGGGAGCTGTTTTTT. Complete variable domain (other parts from reference TRBV5-1 and TRBJ2-2): KAGVTQTPRYLIKTRGQQVTLSCSPISGHRSVSWYQQTPGQGLQFLFEYFSETQRNKGNFPGRFSGRQFSNSRSEMNVSTLELGDSALYLCASSGVTDTGELFFGEGSRLTVL.

The chain recombines TRBV7-6 with TRBJ1-6; D not resolved. The CDR3 length is 13 residues. Per germline, CDR1 SGHVS and CDR2 FNYEAQ. Between the trimmed V and J ends, which lost 1 base and 10 bases, there was a span of 8 bases. In nucleotides, the CDR3 is TGTGCCAGCAGCTTAGATGAGCTCTCACCCCTCCACTTT. This codes for CASSLDELSPLHF.

The rearrangement uses TRBV5-1 and TRBJ1-6; tentatively, D is TRBD1 (6 bases). Trimming removed 1 base from V and 5 bases from J, with 19 bases in between. Germline assignment: CDR1 SGHRS and CDR2 YFSETQ. CDR3 length: 18 residues. Here the CDR3 DNA reads TGCGCCAGCAGCTTGAATGCAGGGGCAAACTTCGATAATTCACCCCTCCACTTT. Translating it yields CASSLNAGANFDNSPLHF.

This rearrangement joins TRBV12-5 to TRBJ2-7; D gene uncertain. The length of the CDR3 is 13 residues. Per the germline V gene, CDR1 is LGHNT and CDR2 is FRNRAP. Trimming removed 1 base from V and 0 bases from J, with 4 bases in between. Written as DNA, the CDR3 is TGTGCTAGTGGTTTGGGACACTCCTACGAGCAGTACTTC. Translating it yields CASGLGHSYEQYF.

This sequence joins TRBV4-2 and TRBJ1-5, with D perhaps TRBD1 (5 bases). The CDR3 loop spans 16 amino acids. Per the germline V gene, CDR1 is LGHNA and CDR2 is YNFKEQ. V lost 0 bases, J lost 6 bases, and 15 bases lay in between. The chain's CDR3 is CASSQDWGQGVQPQHF. CDR3 bases: TGTGCCAGCAGCCAAGATTGGGGTCAGGGCGTTCAGCCCCAGCATTTT.

This sequence joins TRBV7-6 and TRBJ2-1, with TRBD2 matching 8 bases. Germline V gives CDR1 SGHVS, CDR2 FNYEAQ. J was trimmed by 4 bases and V by 1 base; bases with no gene match: 6. This CDR3 spans 16 amino acids. This CDR3 reads CASSLGRERGYNEQFF. In nucleotides, the CDR3 is TGTGCCAGCAGCTTAGGTCGCGAGCGGGGGTACAATGAGCAGTTCTTC.

This chain uses TRBV15 with TRBJ1-2, with D possibly matching TRBD1 (6 bases). V shed 0 bases and J shed 2 bases, with 7 bases lying between them. Germline CDR1 and CDR2: LNHNV and YYDKDF (reference sequence). CDR3 length: 14 amino acids. The chain's CDR3 is CATSREQGNYGYTF. In DNA form, the CDR3 reads TGTGCCACCAGCAGAGAACAGGGAAACTATGGCTACACCTTC.

The gene calls are TRBV6-4 and TRBJ2-3; 10 bases align to TRBD1. The CDR3 is made up of 13 amino acids. V was pared by 8 bases and J by 3 bases, with 2 bases of the junction left unmatched. The germline CDR1 and CDR2 sequences are MRHNA and SNTAGT. The CDR3 loop reads CASGTGETDTQYF. DNA for the CDR3: TGTGCCAGCGGGACAGGGGAGACAGATACGCAGTATTTT.